This passage covers 27 T cell receptor beta chains from one sample sequenced in a study of blood T cell repertoires in COVID-19 (dated by TCRdb to the early 2020s). The library was made by the immunoSEQ multiplex PCR assay. TCRdb's version of the immuneACCESS table is confined to in-frame rearrangements and falls short of the full clone set. An unresolved V gene accounts for under half of the shortfall where checked; the remainder is of unknown origin. The sample profile shows some 200,000 clones; 75% to 90% of them were found once. The ten largest clones capture under 9.5% of the sample. Specimen: peripheral blood. These receptors were obtained from an older woman with acute or convalescent COVID-19.

J is TRBJ2-7 and V is TRBV5-1, with D maybe TRBD2 (6 bases). This CDR3 is built from 13 residues. V dropped 0 bases and J dropped 4 bases, with 8 bases sitting between them. Germline CDR1 and CDR2: SGHRS and YFSETQ. This CDR3 is CASSLADYYEQYF. The CDR3 region has the DNA TGCGCCAGCAGCTTGGCGGACTATTACGAGCAGTACTTC. Full variable domain (outside the CDR3, taken from reference TRBV5-1 and TRBJ2-7): KAGVTQTPRYLIKTRGQQVTLSCSPISGHRSVSWYQQTPGQGLQFLFEYFSETQRNKGNFPGRFSGRQFSNSRSEMNVSTLELGDSALYLCASSLADYYEQYFGPGTRLTVT.

This rearrangement joins TRBV2 to TRBJ2-7; 8 bases agree with TRBD1. This CDR3 is 18 amino acids long. With V trimmed by 5 bases and J by 6 bases, 21 bases remained unmatched. Germline V gene sequence: CDR1 SNHLY, CDR2 FYNNEI. The CDR3 spells CASSPGPGGQGLRGEQYF. In nucleotides, the CDR3 is TGTGCCAGCAGTCCCGGGCCCGGCGGACAGGGACTCCGCGGCGAGCAGTACTTC. The entire variable domain, with the rest obtained from reference TRBV2 and TRBJ2-7, is as follows: EPEVTQTPSHQVTQMGQEVILRCVPISNHLYFYWYRQILGQKVEFLVSFYNNEISEKSEIFDDQFSVERPDGSNFTLKIRSTKLEDSAMYFCASSPGPGGQGLRGEQYFGPGTRLTVT.

This clone has just a few counts. The chain links TRBV12-3 or TRBV12-4 to TRBJ1-3; D remains ambiguous. The ends were cut back, 10 bases at V and 0 bases at J, with 10 bases in the middle. The CDR3 loop spans 13 amino acids. In nucleotides, the CDR3 is TGTGCCACCCCGGGGAACTCTGGAAACACCATATATTTT. Amino acid sequence: CATPGNSGNTIYF.

CDR3 loop: CASSLKYRPTYEQYF. In nucleotides, the CDR3 is TGTGCCAGCAGTTTAAAGTACAGGCCTACCTACGAGCAGTACTTC. The chain recombines TRBV27 with TRBJ2-7, with a tentative D call TRBD1 (5 bases). V lost 2 bases and J 2 bases, leaving 13 bases between the germline ends. This CDR3 contains 15 residues. The germline V gene encodes CDR1 MNHEY and CDR2 SMNVEV (reference sequence).

The chain combines TRBV19 with TRBJ1-2; 12 positions match TRBD1. The CDR3 sequence is 15 residues long. With V trimmed by 8 bases and J by 6 bases, 10 bases remained unmatched. Germline-derived CDR1 and CDR2 are LNHDA and SQIVND (reference sequence). The CDR3 reads CASAPRGQGANGYTF. The DNA for the CDR3 is TGTGCCAGTGCTCCTAGGGGACAGGGGGCAAATGGCTACACCTTC.

CDR3 sequence reads: CSASEPGRYNEQFF. DNA of the CDR3: TGCAGTGCTAGTGAACCAGGGAGGTACAATGAGCAGTTCTTC. The gene calls are TRBV20-1 and TRBJ2-1; maybe TRBD2 (6 bases). The CDR3 runs 14 residues. Per germline, CDR1 DFQATT and CDR2 SNEGSKA (reference sequence). V was pared by 3 bases and J by 4 bases, with 13 bases between.

This rearrangement joins TRBV6-5 to TRBJ2-1; a weak D match, TRBD1 (5 bases). The V and J ends lost 5 bases and 0 bases respectively, with 8 bases between them. The CDR3 totals 14 residues. Germline V lookup: CDR1 MNHEY, CDR2 SVGAGI. The CDR3 DNA reads TGTGCCAGCAGTCCAGACAGCTCCTACAATGAGCAGTTCTTC. Encoded protein: CASSPDSSYNEQFF.

This clone was counted once. The CDR3 spells CASSSGTGHQPQHF. The CDR3 DNA reads as TGTGCCAGCAGCTCAGGGACAGGGCATCAGCCCCAGCATTTT. The chain combines TRBV3-1 (or the pseudogene TRBV3-2) with TRBJ1-5; 9 bases are a match to TRBD1. V gave up 5 bases and J gave up 5 bases; unmatched junction bases: 4. The CDR3 extends over 14 amino acids. CDR1 is LGHDT, CDR2 YNNKEL, per germline (reference sequence).

The rearrangement uses TRBV7-8 and TRBJ1-5; TRBD1 is a possible D gene (6 bases). The CDR3 covers 14 residues. V was clipped by 3 bases and J by 6 bases, with 12 bases between them. Germline-derived CDR1 and CDR2 are SGHVS and FQNEAQ. CDR3 sequence reads: CASSLAGTSQPQHF. CDR3 bases: TGTGCCAGCAGCTTGGCAGGGACAAGTCAGCCCCAGCATTTT.

The chain is built from TRBV5-1 and TRBJ1-1; D remains unclear. The CDR3 sequence is 15 residues long. V gave up 1 base and J gave up 2 bases, with 12 bases separating them. Germline V gene data show CDR1 as SGHRS and CDR2 as YFSETQ. This CDR3 is CASSLTPNSNTEAFF. The CDR3 DNA reads TGCGCCAGCAGCTTGACCCCTAACTCTAACACTGAAGCTTTCTTT.

The V call is TRBV6-5, the J call TRBJ2-2; 7 nucleotides line up with TRBD1. The CDR3 totals 15 residues. The V gene's germline CDR1 is MNHEY and CDR2 SVGAGI. With V trimmed by 5 bases and J by 8 bases, 11 bases remained unmatched. CDR3 region: CASSSGATGLGELFF. The CDR3 DNA reads as TGTGCCAGCAGTAGTGGCGCGACAGGGTTAGGGGAGCTGTTTTTT.

Here the CDR3 DNA reads TGTGCCAGCAGTTTACGCCTCCGGTCCTATGGCTACACCTTC. This encodes CASSLRLRSYGYTF. The chain links TRBV28 to TRBJ1-2; D not certain. V was trimmed by 2 bases and J by 4 bases, leaving 11 bases between them. The germline CDR1 and CDR2 sequences are MDHEN and SYDVKM. This CDR3 contains 14 residues.

V usage is TRBV7-9 and J usage is TRBJ1-4, with 7 bases aligning to TRBD1. The CDR3 consists of 14 residues. With 3 bases clipped from V and 5 bases from J, the junction kept 3 bases outside the gene matches. Germline V lookup: CDR1 SEHNR, CDR2 FQNEAQ (reference sequence). CDR3 nucleotides: TGTGCCAGCAGCTTTAGAGGGGGCAATGAAAAACTGTTTTTT. Amino acids: CASSFRGGNEKLFF.

The rearrangement links TRBV21-1 to TRBJ1-1. TRBV21-1 is assigned pseudogene status. This CDR3 is 15 amino acids long. The CDR3 loop reads CASSKVGQGGSEAFF. The CDR3 region has the DNA TGTGCCAGCAGCAAAGTGGGCCAGGGAGGGTCTGAAGCTTTCTTT.

The genes are TRBV18 and TRBJ1-1; 7 nucleotides line up with TRBD1. Trimming at V came to 1 base and at J to 4 bases, leaving 6 bases not matched to a gene. Germline CDR1 is KGHSH and CDR2 is LQKENI. This CDR3 comprises 15 residues. The CDR3 nucleotides are TGTGCCAGCTCACCACAAACTTCAGGGGGCACTGAAGCTTTCTTT. Amino acids: CASSPQTSGGTEAFF.

The rearrangement joins TRBV30 to TRBJ1-1, with 9 positions matching TRBD1. The V segment lost 0 bases and the J segment 8 bases; nucleotides outside the gene matches: 7. The CDR3 sequence is 14 residues long. Looked up from germline, CDR1 is GTSNPN and CDR2 is SVGIG (reference sequence). The CDR3 sequence is CAWSVQGAISEAFF. The CDR3 nucleotides are TGTGCCTGGAGTGTACAGGGGGCGATTTCCGAAGCTTTCTTT.

This clone showed up just once. The rearrangement links TRBV27 to TRBJ2-1; 14 nucleotides align to TRBD2. The CDR3 covers 16 residues. Looked up from germline, CDR1 is MNHEY and CDR2 is SMNVEV (reference sequence). V lost 2 bases, J lost 5 bases, and 2 bases stayed unmatched. The CDR3 sequence is CASSLGLAGGDNEQFF. DNA for the CDR3: TGTGCCAGCAGTTTAGGACTAGCGGGAGGAGACAATGAGCAGTTCTTC.

The chain joins TRBV5-1 to TRBJ1-1; D gene uncertain. Germline assignment: CDR1 SGHRS and CDR2 YFSETQ. V gave up 1 base and J gave up 1 base, with 14 bases separating them. This CDR3 region has 16 residues. This CDR3 is CASSLIGIGENTEAFF. CDR3 DNA sequence: TGCGCCAGCAGCTTGATCGGGATTGGTGAGAACACTGAAGCTTTCTTT. Based on the CDR3 plus reference TRBV5-1 and TRBJ1-1, the full variable domain is KAGVTQTPRYLIKTRGQQVTLSCSPISGHRSVSWYQQTPGQGLQFLFEYFSETQRNKGNFPGRFSGRQFSNSRSEMNVSTLELGDSALYLCASSLIGIGENTEAFFGQGTRLTVV.

This CDR3 is CSASILAGLTDTQYF. The CDR3 DNA reads TGCAGTGCTAGTATATTAGCGGGACTCACAGATACGCAGTATTTT. This rearrangement joins TRBV20-1 to TRBJ2-3; TRBD2 aligns across 8 bases. The CDR3 is 15 amino acids. CDR1 DFQATT and CDR2 SNEGSKA come from the germline V gene (reference sequence). The V and J ends lost 3 bases and 2 bases, in that order; junction bases with no gene match: 7.

This sequence joins TRBV30 and TRBJ1-5, with 7 bases that match TRBD1. CDR1 and CDR2 from the germline V gene are GTSNPN and SVGIG (reference sequence). The CDR3 contains 13 residues. The ends lost 1 base at V and 6 bases at J; junction bases unmatched: 3. The CDR3: CAWSDRGSQPQHF. As DNA, the CDR3 is TGTGCCTGGAGTGACAGGGGAAGTCAGCCCCAGCATTTT.

V and J are TRBV6-5 and TRBJ2-7; TRBD2 might be the D (6 bases). This CDR3 is 15 amino acids long. The germline CDR1 and CDR2 sequences are MNHEY and SVGAGI. V gave up 7 bases and J gave up 0 bases, with 16 bases separating them. For the CDR3, the DNA is TGTGCCAGCACCCCTGGGCGCGGGGCCTCCTACGAGCAGTACGTC. Translation: CASTPGRGASYEQYV.

This CDR3 reads CASSQDTAGTNYGYTF. As DNA, the CDR3 is TGCGCCAGCAGCCAAGATACGGCAGGCACTAACTATGGCTACACCTTC. The rearrangement links TRBV4-1 to TRBJ1-2; D call uncertain. V was trimmed by 0 bases and J by 0 bases, leaving 11 bases between them. This CDR3 has 16 residues. The V gene's germline CDR1 is MGHRA and CDR2 YSYEKL.

This rearrangement joins TRBV18 to TRBJ1-3, with D perhaps TRBD1 (5 bases). In germline, CDR1 is KGHSH, CDR2 LQKENI. Between the trimmed V and J ends, which lost 3 bases and 0 bases, there was a span of 6 bases. The CDR3 length is 14 residues. CDR3 loop: CASSPDSSGNTIYF. In DNA, the CDR3 is TGTGCCAGCTCACCCGACAGCTCTGGAAACACCATATATTTT.

There are a few counts of this clone. The V gene is TRBV24-1, the J gene TRBJ2-1; 8 bases agree with TRBD2. V was clipped by 0 bases and J by 0 bases; unmatched bases: 6. CDR3 length: 18 amino acids. CDR1 is KGHDR, CDR2 SFDVKD, per germline. This CDR3 is CATSDLGTSGGSYNEQFF. In nucleotides, the CDR3 is TGTGCCACCAGTGATTTGGGCACTAGCGGCGGCTCCTACAATGAGCAGTTCTTC.

The V call is TRBV30, the J call TRBJ1-1; no reliable D call. This CDR3 spans 16 amino acids. CDR1 is GTSNPN and CDR2 is SVGIG in the germline V gene (reference sequence). Trimming stripped 1 base from V and 4 bases from J, with 19 bases between. CDR3 sequence: CAWSATALTYATEAFF. DNA for the CDR3: TGTGCCTGGAGTGCCACCGCGCTAACTTACGCCACTGAAGCTTTCTTT.

This chain connects TRBV19 to TRBJ2-3; 11 nucleotides align to TRBD2. Germline V lookup: CDR1 LNHDA, CDR2 SQIVND (reference sequence). This CDR3 is 15 amino acids long. Unmatched junction bases numbered 6, after V lost 7 bases and J lost 3 bases. The DNA of the CDR3 is TGTGCCAGTACTAGCGGGAGGATGGAGACAGATACGCAGTATTTT. Its translation is CASTSGRMETDTQYF.

The chain is built from TRBV7-8 and TRBJ1-2; D perhaps matches TRBD1 (6 bases). Germline V gene data show CDR1 as SGHVS and CDR2 as FQNEAQ. There are 16 residues in the CDR3. V gave up 4 bases and J gave up 5 bases, with 20 bases separating them. The CDR3 DNA is TGTGCCAGCAGCTCCGGGACATCATCCGCCGGGTATGGCTACACCTTC. Translation gives CASSSGTSSAGYGYTF. The variable domain in full, completed from reference TRBV7-8 and TRBJ1-2, reads GAGVSQSPRYKVAKRGQDVALRCDPISGHVSLFWYQQALGQGPEFLTYFQNEAQLDKSGLPSDRFFAERPEGSVSTLKIQRTQQEDSAVYLCASSSGTSSAGYGYTFGSGTRLTVV.